Listed here are 3 T cell receptor beta chains from one sample, sequenced in a study of CD8 T cells in Susac syndrome (dated by TCRdb to about 2019). Library method: the immunoSEQ multiplex PCR assay. RNA was extracted with the RNeasy kit and about 0.45 to 1 ug was reverse transcribed using random hexamers. In TCRdb, the public reads were trimmed at Q25 with fastp and aligned with MiXCR, with productive beta chains retained. Rows are combined by CDR3 protein, so each entry shows the most common genes and DNA. This sample gives about 100,000 distinct CDR3 sequences in total; about 95% of them show up just once. The top ten constitute roughly 0.29% of the sample. Sequencing was done on a sample of CD8+ T cells from PBMCs. These receptors were taken from a human donor with Susac syndrome.

J is TRBJ2-2 and V is TRBV6-4; the D is unclear. CDR3 size: 14 residues. With 5 bases removed from V and 3 bases from J, the gap between germline ends came to 10 bases. Per the germline V gene, CDR1 is MRHNA and CDR2 is SNTAGT. The CDR3 here is CASSPGRDTGELFF. In DNA, the CDR3 is TGTGCCAGCAGTCCCGGAAGGGACACCGGGGAGCTGTTTTTT.

This sequence joins TRBV9 and TRBJ2-7; TRBD2 aligns across 10 bases. The CDR3 loop spans 14 amino acids. Trimming cost V 4 bases and J 4 bases; bases outside gene matches: 5. Germline values: CDR1 SGDLS, CDR2 YYNGEE. The CDR3 nucleotides read TGTGCCAGCAGCCCCCAACTAGCGGGGTACGAGCAGTACTTC. It specifies CASSPQLAGYEQYF.

The genes are TRBV5-4 and TRBJ2-2; D might be TRBD1 (5 bases). Germline CDR1 and CDR2: SGHNT and YYREEE (reference sequence). Trimming pared 1 base from V and 3 bases from J, leaving 10 bases between. The CDR3 totals 15 residues. CDR3 DNA sequence: TGTGCCAGCAGCTTGCAGGGAATGGACACCGGGGAGCTGTTTTTT. Its translation is CASSLQGMDTGELFF. Drawing the rest from reference TRBV5-4 and TRBJ2-2, the complete variable domain is ETGVTQSPTHLIKTRGQQVTLRCSSQSGHNTVSWYQQALGQGPQFIFQYYREEENGRGNFPPRFSGLQFPNYSSELNVNALELDDSALYLCASSLQGMDTGELFFGEGSRLTVL.